This entry lists 19 T cell receptor beta chains sequenced from one sample in a study of immune evolution from preneoplasia to lung adenocarcinoma. Generated by immunoSEQ multiplex PCR, the TCRdb table keeps only in-frame clones and is missing some. The sample includes 9,500 to 13,000 clones, about four fifths seen only once; the top ten take around 4.8%. Specimen: FFPE minimally invasive lung adenocarcinoma tissue. These receptors originate from a person between 65 and 79 years old with lung adenocarcinoma.

The J gene is TRBJ2-2, the V gene TRBV30; the D is unclear. Deletions cut 0 bases from V and 0 bases from J, with 8 bases between. The CDR3 length is 15 residues. CDR1 is GTSNPN, CDR2 SVGIG, per germline (reference sequence). As DNA, the CDR3 is TGTGCCTGGAGTGTACCGACGGCGAACACCGGGGAGCTGTTTTTT. The encoded protein is CAWSVPTANTGELFF.

The genes are TRBV7-8 and TRBJ1-2; D not certain. The germline V gene has CDR1 SGHVS and CDR2 FQNEAQ. V was trimmed by 6 bases and J by 3 bases, leaving 8 bases between them. CDR3 length equals 12 residues. CDR3 protein: CASSYLDYGYTF. The CDR3 DNA follows: TGTGCCAGCAGTTATCTGGACTATGGCTACACCTTC. The variable domain in full, with the rest retrieved from reference TRBV7-8 and TRBJ1-2, is GAGVSQSPRYKVAKRGQDVALRCDPISGHVSLFWYQQALGQGPEFLTYFQNEAQLDKSGLPSDRFFAERPEGSVSTLKIQRTQQEDSAVYLCASSYLDYGYTFGSGTRLTVV.

The V gene is TRBV7-9, the J gene TRBJ1-5, with D possibly TRBD1 on 5 matching bases. The germline V and J ends were trimmed by 5 bases and 6 bases, with 14 bases remaining between them. There are 14 residues in the CDR3. Per germline, CDR1 SEHNR and CDR2 FQNEAQ (reference sequence). Here the CDR3 DNA reads TGTGCCAGCAGCCAGGGACCGTGGTTTCAGCCCCAGCATTTT. Its translation: CASSQGPWFQPQHF.

This clone is categorized as medium-sized (0.01 to 0.1%). The rearrangement joins TRBV7-3 to TRBJ2-7; 11 positions match TRBD2. V lost 3 bases and J lost 7; bases outside the gene matches: 8. CDR1 is SGHTA and CDR2 is FQGTGA in the germline V gene. The CDR3 is 15 amino acids. CDR3 residues: CASSFTSGGIGEQYF. For the CDR3, the DNA is TGTGCCAGCAGCTTCACTAGCGGGGGAATTGGGGAGCAGTACTTC.

The chain couples TRBV30 to TRBJ2-7; 7 bases match TRBD1. Germline CDR1 GTSNPN, CDR2 SVGIG (reference sequence). Germline trimming cut 1 base from V and 3 bases from J; bases unmatched to any gene: 6. CDR3 length: 14 residues. The CDR3 DNA follows: TGTGCCTGGAGTGCGAAAAGGGACAGCTACGAGCAGTACTTC. It yields the protein CAWSAKRDSYEQYF.

The V gene is TRBV5-1, the J gene TRBJ2-5; 8 bases fit TRBD2. The V gene's germline CDR1 is SGHRS and CDR2 YFSETQ. This CDR3 comprises 14 residues. The trim removed 2 bases at V and 4 bases at J, leaving 4 bases unmatched. This CDR3 reads CASSLGGRTETQYF. The CDR3 DNA reads as TGCGCCAGCAGCTTAGGCGGGAGGACAGAGACCCAGTACTTC.

V and J are TRBV27 and TRBJ2-7, with 10 bases that match TRBD2. The CDR3 has 15 amino acids. Germline lookup yields CDR1 MNHEY and CDR2 SMNVEV (reference sequence). The junction had 10 bases not matched to a gene; V was cut back by 7 bases and J by 4 bases. The CDR3 DNA reads as TGTGCCAGCAAGAAGAGCGGGGGGGCCGGGTACGAGCAGTACTTC. Translation gives CASKKSGGAGYEQYF.

This chain links TRBV7-9 with TRBJ1-5, with D possibly being TRBD1 (5 bases). Germline V gives CDR1 SEHNR, CDR2 FQNEAQ (reference sequence). Trimming took off 3 bases at V and 5 bases at J, with 11 bases between the two ends. The CDR3 totals 14 residues. The CDR3 region is CASSFGRVDQPQHF. CDR3 nucleotides: TGTGCCAGCAGCTTCGGCAGGGTTGATCAGCCCCAGCATTTT.

V gene TRBV5-1 combines with J gene TRBJ1-1; weak D call: TRBD1 (5 bases). The CDR3 extends over 18 amino acids. The V and J ends lost 2 bases and 1 base respectively, with 21 bases between them. Per germline, CDR1 SGHRS and CDR2 YFSETQ. CDR3 residues: CASSFSPRQLRPNTEAFF. In nucleotides, the CDR3 is TGCGCCAGCAGCTTTTCACCGCGACAGCTACGGCCGAACACTGAAGCTTTCTTT.

The V call is TRBV27, the J call TRBJ1-4; D gene uncertain. The V end was cut by 7 bases, the J end by 3 bases, with 12 bases between. The germline CDR1 and CDR2 sequences are MNHEY and SMNVEV (reference sequence). The CDR3 has 14 amino acids. The CDR3 here is CASKPGVANEKLFF. The CDR3 nucleotides read TGTGCCAGCAAGCCAGGAGTTGCTAATGAAAAACTGTTTTTT.

V gene TRBV28 combines with J gene TRBJ1-4; no clear D. V lost 5 bases and J 14 bases, leaving 15 bases between the germline ends. The CDR3 sequence is 12 residues long. Germline CDR1 and CDR2: MDHEN and SYDVKM. This CDR3 is CASSTPTAPLFF. As DNA, the CDR3 is TGTGCCAGCAGTACACCTACAGCACCCCTGTTTTTT.

This chain joins TRBV9 and TRBJ2-5; TRBD1 aligns across 7 bases. Germline loops: CDR1 SGDLS, CDR2 YYNGEE. V trimming: 3 bases; J trimming: 2 bases; junction bases outside the gene matches: 7. CDR3 length: 15 residues. CDR3 in DNA: TGTGCCAGCAGCGCGGAAGGACAGGCACAAGAGACCCAGTACTTC. This codes for CASSAEGQAQETQYF.

The V call is TRBV30, the J call TRBJ1-6; no reliable D call. Germline-derived CDR1 and CDR2 are GTSNPN and SVGIG (reference sequence). The CDR3 has 13 residues. V dropped 4 bases and J dropped 5 bases, with 9 bases sitting between them. CDR3 nucleotides: TGTGCCTGGATGAGAGGGAATAATTCACCCCTCCACTTT. Its protein is CAWMRGNNSPLHF.

V is TRBV6-5 and J is TRBJ2-1; D gene uncertain. The CDR3 has 15 residues. Germline CDR1 and CDR2: MNHEY and SVGAGI. Trimming shortened V by 3 bases and J by 0 bases, and 9 bases separated the two germline ends. CDR3: CASSYKPSSYNEQFF. For the CDR3, the DNA is TGTGCCAGCAGTTATAAACCCAGCTCCTACAATGAGCAGTTCTTC.

The chain links TRBV6-1 to TRBJ1-4, with D hard to call. With 3 bases removed from V and 5 bases from J, the gap between germline ends came to 7 bases. This CDR3 contains 13 residues. Germline loops: CDR1 MNHNS, CDR2 SASEGT. The CDR3 DNA reads TGTGCCAGCAGTGATCAGCGGAATGAAAAACTGTTTTTT. Translation gives CASSDQRNEKLFF.

This rearrangement joins TRBV11-2 to TRBJ2-1, with no clear D. This CDR3 region has 13 residues. CDR1 is SGHAT and CDR2 is FQNNGV in the germline V gene. The V end was cut by 0 bases, the J end by 8 bases, with 8 bases between. CDR3 in amino acids: CASSLESFDEQFF. Here the CDR3 DNA reads TGTGCCAGCAGCTTAGAGTCATTCGATGAGCAGTTCTTC.

The chain joins TRBV5-5 to TRBJ1-6; no clear D gene. This CDR3 has 13 residues. CDR1 and CDR2 from the germline V gene are SGHKS and YYEKEE (reference sequence). V lost 6 bases to trimming and J lost 4 bases, with 8 bases between them. The CDR3 DNA reads TGTGCCAGCACTCGCGGATATAATTCACCCCTCCACTTT. As protein: CASTRGYNSPLHF.

This clone has just a few counts. This chain connects TRBV10-3 to TRBJ2-1; the match to TRBD1 covers 9 bases. CDR1 is ENHRY, CDR2 SYGVKD, per germline. V gave up 10 bases and J gave up 9 bases; unmatched junction bases: 13. The CDR3 is 14 residues long. DNA for the CDR3: TGTGCCACGGGGGAGGGGACAGGGCTGGGTGAGCAGTTCTTC. It is translated as CATGEGTGLGEQFF.

The J gene is TRBJ1-3, the V gene TRBV28; the D is unclear. The V and J ends lost 2 bases and 4 bases respectively, with 12 bases between them. The CDR3 consists of 15 residues. Germline V gene data show CDR1 as MDHEN and CDR2 as SYDVKM. The CDR3 loop reads CASSLRGTWGNTIYF. In DNA form, the CDR3 reads TGTGCCAGCAGTTTACGCGGCACCTGGGGAAACACCATATATTTT.